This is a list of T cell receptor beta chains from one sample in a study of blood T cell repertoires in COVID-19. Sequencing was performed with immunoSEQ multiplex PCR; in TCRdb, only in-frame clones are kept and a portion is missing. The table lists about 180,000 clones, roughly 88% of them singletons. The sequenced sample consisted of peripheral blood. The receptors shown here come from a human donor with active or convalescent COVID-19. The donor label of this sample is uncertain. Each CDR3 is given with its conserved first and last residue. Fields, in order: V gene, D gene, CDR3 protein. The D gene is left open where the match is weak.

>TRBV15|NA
CATSRGFGPLSADTQYF
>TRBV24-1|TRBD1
CATSDYRTGFQETQYF
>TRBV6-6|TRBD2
CASSPGLAGASTDTQYF
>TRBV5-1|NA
CASSFGRTATNEKLFF
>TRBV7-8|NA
CASKHGNTIYF
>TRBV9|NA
CASSARNNEQFF
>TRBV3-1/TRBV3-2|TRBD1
CATGGQGNEKLFF
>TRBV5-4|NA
CASSPVGGAYGYTF
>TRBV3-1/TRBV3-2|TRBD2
CASSQDPAGVGEQYF
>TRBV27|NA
CASSSQRPAYNEQFF
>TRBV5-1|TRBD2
CASSLGGLAGVNEQFF
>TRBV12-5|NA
CASGPSRSVETQYF
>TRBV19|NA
CASSPEGWEKLFF
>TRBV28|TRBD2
CASSLNPPGGGYNEQFF
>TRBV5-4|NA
CASREQRGNTEAFF
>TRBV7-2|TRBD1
CASSSGQGISPLHF
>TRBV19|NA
CASSIDAGRNTGELFF
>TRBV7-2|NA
CASSLEASRTDTQYF
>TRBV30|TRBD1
CAWSPGGSVTEAFF
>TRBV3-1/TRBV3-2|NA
CASSPPSGAQFF
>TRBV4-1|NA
CASSQDRDYEQYF
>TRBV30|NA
CAWKLAGGLSSTRAFF
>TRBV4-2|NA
CASSQTKSPRGSEQYF
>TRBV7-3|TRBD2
CASSLGAGDRKFF
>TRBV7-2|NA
CASSTTGTGFSPLHF
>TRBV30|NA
CAWSVQNNQPQHF